This TCR beta chain was found in a study of OX40 agonist ivuxolimab in advanced cancers. Overall study context: Patients took ivuxolimab, an agonistic anti-OX40 (CD134) antibody. Study-level points and caveats: Fewer expanded clones were found on average in CD4+ than in CD8+ T cells.

CDR3 length: 16 residues. In germline, CDR1 is SGHNT, CDR2 YYREEE (reference sequence). Trimming took 2 bases from V and 2 from J; bases not matched to a gene: 8. Only in-frame clones appear in the TCRdb table, and some are missing; sequencing was by immunoSEQ multiplex PCR. Here the sample spans about 68,000 clones, 86% being singletons. On this clone itself: Its antigen is currently unknown.

This specimen consisted of CD4+ or CD8+ T cells sorted from blood, obtained in a trial of the OX40 agonist ivuxolimab. The chain joins TRBV5-4 to TRBJ2-5; TRBD2 agrees at 8 bases. This receptor was identified in an adult with an advanced solid tumor such as melanoma, head and neck, liver or kidney cancer. The CDR3 DNA follows: TGTGCCAGCAGCTTTAATCCGGGAGGGTTTCAAGAGACCCAGTACTTC. As protein: CASSFNPGGFQETQYF.